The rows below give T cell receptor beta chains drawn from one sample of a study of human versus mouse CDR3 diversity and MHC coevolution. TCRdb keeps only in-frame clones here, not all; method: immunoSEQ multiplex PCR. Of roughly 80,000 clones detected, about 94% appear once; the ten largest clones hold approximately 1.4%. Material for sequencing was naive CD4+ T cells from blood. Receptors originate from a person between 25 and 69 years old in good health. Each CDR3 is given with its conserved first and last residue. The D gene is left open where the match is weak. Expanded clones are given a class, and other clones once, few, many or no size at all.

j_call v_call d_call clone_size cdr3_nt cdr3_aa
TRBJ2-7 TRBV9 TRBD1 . TGTGCCAGCAGCGCCTGGACAGGCCGCGAGCAGTACTTC CASSAWTGREQYF
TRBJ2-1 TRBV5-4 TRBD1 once TGTGCCAGCAGCCAACCGGGACAGAGGAAGTTCTTC CASSQPGQRKFF
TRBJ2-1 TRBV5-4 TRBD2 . TGTGCCAGCAGCAAGGGACTAGCGGGGGGGCTTGAGCAGTTCTTC CASSKGLAGGLEQFF
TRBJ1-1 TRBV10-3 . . TGTGCCACGGGAGCAGGGTTGAACACTGAAGCTTTCTTT CATGAGLNTEAFF
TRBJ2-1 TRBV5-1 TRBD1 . TGCGCCAGCATAAGGGAGTCTGACAGGGGGGCCTACAATGAGCAGTTCTTC CASIRESDRGAYNEQFF
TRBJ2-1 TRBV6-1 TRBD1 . TGTGCCAGCATAAGGGACAGGGCGTACAATGAGCAGTTCTTC CASIRDRAYNEQFF
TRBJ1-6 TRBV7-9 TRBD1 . TGTGCCAGCAGCCAAATCGCCGGGACAGTAAATAATTCACCCCTCCACTTT CASSQIAGTVNNSPLHF
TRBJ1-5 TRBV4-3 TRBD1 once TGCGCCAGCAGCTTACAGGGGCGACAGCCCCAGCATTTT CASSLQGRQPQHF
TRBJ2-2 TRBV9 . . TGTGCCAGCAGCGTAGGTTACGGGGAGCTGTTTTTT CASSVGYGELFF
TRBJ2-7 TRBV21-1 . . TGTGCCAGCTGCACTGGACTAGCGGGAGTCGAGCAGTACTTC CASCTGLAGVEQYF
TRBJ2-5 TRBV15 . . TGTGCCACCAGCGCTGGGCTAAGCGCGGGTCAAGAGACCCAGTACTTC CATSAGLSAGQETQYF
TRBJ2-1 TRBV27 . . TGTGCCAGCAGTTTAATTCAGGGATCCTACAATGAGCAGTTCTTC CASSLIQGSYNEQFF
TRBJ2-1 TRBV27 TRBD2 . TGTGCCAGCAGTTTAAGGGCGGGGGGGCCCGGTGAGCAGTTCTTC CASSLRAGGPGEQFF
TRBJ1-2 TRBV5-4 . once TGTGCCAGCAGCTTGGAGAGTAACTATGGCTACACCTTC CASSLESNYGYTF
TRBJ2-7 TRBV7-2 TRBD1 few TGTGCCAGCAGCTCTCCGGGACAGAGATCCTACGAGCAGTACTTC CASSSPGQRSYEQYF
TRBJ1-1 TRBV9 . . TGTGCCAGCAGCGTAGCTCGGGGTGAAGCTTTCTTT CASSVARGEAFF
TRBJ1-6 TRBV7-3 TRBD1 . TGTGCCAGCAGCTTAAGGACAGGGGGCTATAATTCACCCCTCCACTTT CASSLRTGGYNSPLHF
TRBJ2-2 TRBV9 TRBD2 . TGTGCCAGCAGCGTAATAAGCGGGAGGAACGCGAACACCGGGGAGCTGTTTTTT CASSVISGRNANTGELFF
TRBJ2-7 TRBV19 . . TGTGCCAGTAGTATGGTTGGCAGACTGTATTACGAGCAGTACTTC CASSMVGRLYYEQYF
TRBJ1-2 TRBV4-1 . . TGCGCCAGCAGCCCCTCGGGGGGGTATGGCTACACCTTC CASSPSGGYGYTF
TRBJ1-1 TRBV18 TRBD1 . TGTGCCAGCTCCTCGACAGGGGCCATGAACACTGAAGCTTTCTTT CASSSTGAMNTEAFF
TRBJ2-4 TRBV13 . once TGTGCCAGCAGCCAAGGACAGCCAAGAGCCAAAAACATTCAGTACTTC CASSQGQPRAKNIQYF
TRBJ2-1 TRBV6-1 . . TGTGCCAGCAGTGAGCGACAGTTTTATAATGAGCAGTTCTTC CASSERQFYNEQFF
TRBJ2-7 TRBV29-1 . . TGCAGCGTTGGAGTGGGGGCGCGAAGCTCCTACGAGCAGTACTTC CSVGVGARSSYEQYF
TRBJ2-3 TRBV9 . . TGTGCCAGCAGCGTAGGTTTGGGTGCGGGGTATAGCACAGATACGCAGTATTTT CASSVGLGAGYSTDTQYF
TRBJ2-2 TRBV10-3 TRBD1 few TGTGCCATCAGGGACATTAGGACAGGAGCGAACACCGGGGAGCTGTTTTTT CAIRDIRTGANTGELFF
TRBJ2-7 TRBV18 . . TGTGCCAGCTCGCGAGGACAAGGGGCCTACGAGCAGTACTTC CASSRGQGAYEQYF
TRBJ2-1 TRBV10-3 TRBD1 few TGTGCCATCTCCGGGCTCACAGGGGGGTTCTCCTACAATGAGCAGTTCTTC CAISGLTGGFSYNEQFF
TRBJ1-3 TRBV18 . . TGTGCCAGCTCACCGCTTGAAGGGGGATTAGCTGGAAACACCATATATTTT CASSPLEGGLAGNTIYF
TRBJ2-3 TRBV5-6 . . TGTGCCAGCAGCTTCGGGCTAGCGACCTACACAGATACGCAGTATTTT CASSFGLATYTDTQYF
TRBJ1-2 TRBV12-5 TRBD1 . TGTGCTAGTGGTTTGTGGACAGGGGGAACTAACTATGGCTACACCTTC CASGLWTGGTNYGYTF
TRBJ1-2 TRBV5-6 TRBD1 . TGTGCCAGCAGCACCCGACAGGGGAGGAACTATGGCTACACCTTC CASSTRQGRNYGYTF
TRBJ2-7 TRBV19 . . TGTGCCAGTAGTAGAAGCGGAAGCTCCTACGAGCAGTACTTC CASSRSGSSYEQYF
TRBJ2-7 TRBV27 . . TGTGCCAGCAGACTAAACGGACTGATAGTCTACGAGCAGTACTTC CASRLNGLIVYEQYF
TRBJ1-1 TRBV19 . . TGTGCCAGTAGTATACAGGGGATACTGAACACTGAAGCTTTCTTT CASSIQGILNTEAFF
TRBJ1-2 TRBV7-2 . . TGTGCCAGCAGCTTAGAGTGGTTGGGAGGCAGCTACACCTTC CASSLEWLGGSYTF
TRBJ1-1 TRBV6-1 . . TGTGCCAGCAAGCGAATCACTGAAGCTTTCTTT CASKRITEAFF
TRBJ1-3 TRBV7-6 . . TGTGCCAGCAGCCCGAGCTCTGGAAACACCATATATTTT CASSPSSGNTIYF
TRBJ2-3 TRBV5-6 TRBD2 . TGTGCCAGCAGCTTGGTTAGCGGGGGCAGCACAGATACGCAGTATTTT CASSLVSGGSTDTQYF
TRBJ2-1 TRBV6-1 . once TGTGCCAGCACCTCCCCCGAAAGCGGCTACAATGAGCAGTTCTTC CASTSPESGYNEQFF
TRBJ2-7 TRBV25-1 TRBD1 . TGTGCCAGCAGTCCTCGACAGGGGCCCCACGAGCAGTACTTC CASSPRQGPHEQYF
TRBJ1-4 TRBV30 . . TGTGCCTGGAGTGTAAACAGGGCCAATGAAAAACTGTTTTTT CAWSVNRANEKLFF
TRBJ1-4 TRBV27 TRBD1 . TGTGCCAGCAGCCCCAGTTCGGACAGGGATACTGAAAAACTGTTTTTT CASSPSSDRDTEKLFF
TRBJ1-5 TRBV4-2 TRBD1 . TGTGCCAGCAGCCCGGGGACAGGAGGGCTTAATCAGCCCCAGCATTTT CASSPGTGGLNQPQHF
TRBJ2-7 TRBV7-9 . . TGTGCCGCCGGCTACGAGCAGTACTTC CAAGYEQYF
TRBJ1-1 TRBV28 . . TGTGCCAGCAGTTTGGATCGGGTGAGGACTGAAGCTTTCTTT CASSLDRVRTEAFF
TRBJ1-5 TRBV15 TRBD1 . TGTGCCACCAGCAGAGATGCGGGACAGGGAGGGCCCCAGCATTTT CATSRDAGQGGPQHF
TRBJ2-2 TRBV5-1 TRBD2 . TGCGCCAGCAGCTTGGATAGCGGGTACACCGGGGAGCTGTTTTTT CASSLDSGYTGELFF
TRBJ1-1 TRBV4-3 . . TGCGCCAGCAGCCAAGGAGTGTGGAACACTGAAGCTTTCTTT CASSQGVWNTEAFF
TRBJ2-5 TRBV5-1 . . TGCGCCAGCAGCCCCCCCGGTACTGGGACAGTTTCACGGGAGCAGTACTTC CASSPPGTGTVSREQYF
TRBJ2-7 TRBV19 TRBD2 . TGTGCCAGTAGTATACTAGCGGGGGCCATCTACGAGCAGTACTTC CASSILAGAIYEQYF
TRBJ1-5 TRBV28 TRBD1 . TGTGCCAGCAGCTTCGACAGGGGTCCTAATCAGCCCCAGCATTTT CASSFDRGPNQPQHF
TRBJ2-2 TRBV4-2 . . TGTGCCAGCAGCCCCTCTAGCATGGTTACCGGGGAGCTGTTTTTT CASSPSSMVTGELFF
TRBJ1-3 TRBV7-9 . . TGTGCCAGCAGCACCAGAGGCAGCTCTGGAAACACCATATATTTT CASSTRGSSGNTIYF
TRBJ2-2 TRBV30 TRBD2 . TGTGCCTGGAGTTCGAAGACTAGCGGGAACACCGGGGAGCTGTTTTTT CAWSSKTSGNTGELFF
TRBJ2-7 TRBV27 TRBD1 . TGTGCCAGCACCGCGGACAGGGTTTCCTACGAGCAGTACTTC CASTADRVSYEQYF
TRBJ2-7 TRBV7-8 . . TGTGCCAGCACCCTGGGGGGCTACGAGCAGTACTTC CASTLGGYEQYF
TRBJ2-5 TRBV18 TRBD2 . TGTGCCAGCTCACCACGAAGCGGGGGGGAGAGGGAGACCCAGTACTTC CASSPRSGGERETQYF
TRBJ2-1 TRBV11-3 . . TGTGCCAGCAGCTTAGAAGCGGCCCCCTACAATGAGCAGTTCTTC CASSLEAAPYNEQFF
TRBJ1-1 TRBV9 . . TGTGCCAGCAGCGTAGACAGGGCCGGGTGGACTGAAGCTTTCTTT CASSVDRAGWTEAFF